These 11 T cell receptor beta chains share one sample of origin, sequenced in a study of Graves' ophthalmopathy and Graves' hyperthyroidism listed by TCRdb under 2018. The reads were generated on an Illumina HiSeq 2000. TCR beta CDR3 regions were amplified from RNA transcripts for repertoire sequencing. A first-round RT-PCR used HTBI primers with the Qiagen OneStep RT-PCR kit, followed by a second-round multiplex PCR, size selection and purification. The raw public reads went through TCRdb reprocessing: fastp at Q25, MiXCR clone calling, in-frame beta chains kept. Each CDR3 protein gets just one entry, which takes the most common genes and DNA from the rows behind it. The sample profile shows approximately 380,000 distinct CDR3 sequences; 21% of them were found once. The top ten clones comprise under 3.5% of the sample. The sequencing input was peripheral blood. Receptors were obtained from a woman aged 18-29 years with stable Graves' hyperthyroidism. Donor details come from another sample of the same person, matched by shared clones.

This CDR3 reads CATPGDRGVGETQYF. CDR3 DNA: TGTGCCACCCCAGGGGACAGGGGAGTTGGAGAGACCCAGTACTTC. This chain links TRBV19 with TRBJ2-5, with 10 bases that match TRBD1. This CDR3 is 15 amino acids long. The germline V gene encodes CDR1 LNHDA and CDR2 SQIVND (reference sequence). V was pared by 10 bases and J by 4 bases, with 12 bases of the junction left unmatched.

This clonotype has just a few counts. One junction end disagrees with the germline gene, perhaps due to a read error. The chain recombines TRBV2 with TRBJ1-2; unclear D gene. This CDR3 has 9 amino acids. Germline V CDR1 and CDR2: SNHLY, FYNNEI. CDR3 in DNA: TGTGCCAGCAGTGTACAGTGCCTGTTC. It specifies CASSVQCLF.

This clonotype was observed many times. The CDR3 here is CASSPGTRPYQETQYF. The CDR3 coding sequence is TGTGCCAGCAGTCCAGGGACAAGGCCATACCAAGAGACCCAGTACTTC. The rearrangement uses TRBV6-1 and TRBJ2-5, with a possible D match to TRBD1 (6 bases). Germline V lookup: CDR1 MNHNS, CDR2 SASEGT. CDR3 length: 16 amino acids. V lost 5 bases and J 0 bases, leaving 16 bases between the germline ends.

This clonotype occurred many times. The chain has TRBV2 and TRBJ2-4; 13 nucleotides match TRBD2. After removal of 7 bases from V and 2 bases from J, the junction contained 5 bases not matched to a gene. The CDR3 consists of 16 residues. Germline assignment: CDR1 SNHLY and CDR2 FYNNEI. The CDR3 DNA follows: TGTGCCAGCATCACTAGCGGGAGGGCCTCCAAAAACATTCAGTACTTC. Translated: CASITSGRASKNIQYF.

This clonotype was picked up many times. V usage is TRBV25-1 and J usage is TRBJ2-7; 7 bases line up with TRBD1. The CDR3 is 12 residues long. J was trimmed by 7 bases and V by 3 bases; bases with no gene match: 3. Germline V gene data show CDR1 as MGHDK and CDR2 as SYGVNS. The CDR3 sequence: CASSDQGEEQYF. The CDR3 DNA is TGTGCCAGCAGTGACCAGGGGGAAGAGCAGTACTTC.

This clonotype was seen more than once but under ten times. The V call is TRBV14, the J call TRBJ2-4; D is unclear. V lost 3 bases to trimming and J lost 5 bases, with 11 bases between them. CDR3 size: 14 residues. In germline, CDR1 is SGHDN, CDR2 FVKESK. The DNA of the CDR3 is TGTGCCAGCAGCCACACCGGGTCTCAAAACATTCAGTACTTC. This encodes CASSHTGSQNIQYF.

This clonotype was picked up many times. The J gene is TRBJ2-4, the V gene TRBV5-1, with 9 bases aligning to TRBD1. Trimming removed 4 bases from V and 7 bases from J; junction bases left unmatched: 6. CDR3 length: 14 residues. Germline lookup yields CDR1 SGHRS and CDR2 YFSETQ. In nucleotides, the CDR3 is TGCGCCAGCAGCATCGACAGGGGGGGGAACATTCAGTACTTC. Amino acids: CASSIDRGGNIQYF.

In this sample, this clonotype turned up many times. Its ends do not fully match the called genes, so a read error is possible. The gene calls are TRBV7-7 and TRBJ2-3, with 9 bases identical to TRBD1. The V gene's germline CDR1 is SSHAT and CDR2 FNYEAQ (reference sequence). The CDR3 spans 15 residues. The CDR3 DNA follows: TGTGCTAGCAGCTCCGGACAGGGGCCCACAGATACGCAGTATTTT. It yields the protein CASSSGQGPTDTQYF.

Only a few counts were recorded for this clonotype. The chain recombines TRBV6-2 or TRBV6-3 with TRBJ2-6, with 8 bases identical to TRBD1. Per the germline V gene, CDR1 is MNHEY and CDR2 is SVGEGT. The CDR3 has 18 amino acids. V trimming: 7 bases; J trimming: 4 bases; junction bases outside the gene matches: 15. The CDR3 nucleotides read TGTGCCAGCAAAGATAGGACAGGGACGTTCAGGGGGGCCAACGTCCTGACTTTC. Protein sequence: CASKDRTGTFRGANVLTF.

The sample holds a few counts of this clonotype. The chain recombines TRBV20-1 with TRBJ1-2; D gene ambiguous. V shed 0 bases and J shed 10 bases, with 15 bases lying between them. The V gene's germline CDR1 is DFQATT and CDR2 SNEGSKA (reference sequence). CDR3 length equals 13 residues. The CDR3 DNA sequence: TGCAGTGCTAGAGATGGCAGTGGTTCAGTCTACACCTTC. Protein product: CSARDGSGSVYTF.

This clonotype was seen many times. V gene TRBV28 combines with J gene TRBJ1-2; 8 nucleotides agree with TRBD1. The length of the CDR3 is 17 residues. V shed 0 bases, J shed 5 bases, and the junction held 11 bases outside the gene matches. Germline-derived CDR1 and CDR2 are MDHEN and SYDVKM. The CDR3 loop is CASSLWTGEKGDYGYTF. The CDR3 DNA follows: TGTGCCAGCAGTTTATGGACAGGGGAAAAGGGAGATTATGGCTACACCTTC.